These 9 T cell receptor beta chains came from one sample sequenced in a study of breast tumors, draining lymph nodes, adjacent tissues. TCRdb independently ran MiXCR on the multiplex PCR reads; one entry per CDR3 protein. The sample gives approximately 170,000 distinct CDR3 sequences, approximately 30% of which show up once; 3.5% to 4.5% is in the top ten. Axillary draining lymph nodes of breast cancer patients supplied the node samples. The sequenced sample was axillary lymph node tissue. Source of these receptors: a female donor with breast cancer. Some clones in this sample may be carry-over from other donors' samples.

This chain's CDR3 is CASSPQTPWETQYF. The CDR3 DNA is TGTGCCAGCAGCCCCCAGACACCATGGGAGACCCAGTACTTC. The chain is built from TRBV7-2 and TRBJ2-5; no clear D. Germline V gives CDR1 SGHTA, CDR2 FQGNSA. The CDR3 runs 14 residues. The V end was cut by 5 bases, the J end by 5 bases, with 15 bases between.

In the case of this clonotype: Its ends do not fully match the called genes, so a read error is possible. The chain has TRBV20-1 and TRBJ2-2; a weak D match, TRBD2 (5 bases). Germline V gene lookup returns CDR1 DFQATT and CDR2 SNEGSKA (reference sequence). The CDR3 covers 14 residues. The CDR3 DNA sequence: TGCAGTGCTGGAGAAACGGGGAACACCGGGGAGCTGTTCTTC. Encoded protein: CSAGETGNTGELFF.

Note on this clonotype: A much larger clonotype is one base distant, so this may be a read error. The rearrangement uses TRBV6-4 and TRBJ2-1; D might be TRBD2 (5 bases). The V and J ends lost 5 bases and 10 bases respectively, with 21 bases between them. The CDR3 spans 15 residues. CDR1 is MRHNA and CDR2 is SNTAGT in the germline V gene. The CDR3 sequence is CASSHVGIGMDEQFF. The CDR3 region has the DNA TGTGCCAGCAGTCACGTCGGGATAGGGATGGACGAGCAGTTCTTC.

V gene TRBV29-1 combines with J gene TRBJ1-2; the match to TRBD1 covers 7 bases. The CDR3 extends over 16 amino acids. The trim removed 8 bases at V and 4 bases at J, leaving 19 bases unmatched. Germline V lookup: CDR1 SQVTM, CDR2 ANQGSEA. CDR3 in DNA: TGCAGCTTGAGGATACCGGGACAGCACATCCCCTATGGCTACACCTTC. Residues: CSLRIPGQHIPYGYTF.

This clonotype was detected many times. The gene calls are TRBV6-5 and TRBJ1-2; D is perhaps TRBD1 (6 bases). This CDR3 region has 14 residues. The V end lost 7 bases, the J end lost 1 base, and 13 bases lay between the germline ends. Germline assignment: CDR1 MNHEY and CDR2 SVGAGI. For the CDR3, the DNA is TGTGCCAGCACGGTACAGGGTGGTAACTATGGCTACACCTTC. This gives the protein CASTVQGGNYGYTF.

This clonotype was observed at least ten times. The chain is built from TRBV7-8 and TRBJ1-3; D not certain. Germline-derived CDR1 and CDR2 are SGHVS and FQNEAQ. The CDR3 has 11 amino acids. V was pared by 1 base and J by 8 bases, with 3 bases between. CDR3 bases: TGTGCCAGCAGCTTAGAGGACACCATATATTTT. Translated: CASSLEDTIYF.

Ten or more counts support this clonotype. The gene calls are TRBV27 and TRBJ1-4; a possible D gene is TRBD1 (5 bases). This CDR3 region has 15 residues. Germline values: CDR1 MNHEY, CDR2 SMNVEV (reference sequence). V was pared by 2 bases and J by 7 bases, with 14 bases between. CDR3 amino acids: CASSLMGLEGEKLFF. In DNA form, the CDR3 reads TGTGCCAGCAGTTTAATGGGGCTGGAGGGTGAAAAACTGTTTTTT.

This clonotype was counted ten times or more. This chain connects TRBV24-1 to TRBJ2-1, with D possibly TRBD2 on 6 matching bases. Germline V CDR1 and CDR2: KGHDR, SFDVKD. The CDR3 runs 15 residues. Deletions cut 3 bases from V and 6 bases from J, with 14 bases between. The CDR3 loop is CATSDVGGTGNEQFF. In DNA form, the CDR3 reads TGTGCCACCAGTGATGTCGGGGGAACGGGCAATGAGCAGTTCTTC.

The rearrangement joins TRBV6-2 or TRBV6-3 to TRBJ2-7; D gene ambiguous. This CDR3 region has 15 residues. CDR1 is MNHEY, CDR2 SVGEGT, per germline. V lost 6 bases and J lost 5, with 20 bases in between. CDR3 in amino acids: CASRRAVPYPHEQYF. The CDR3 nucleotides are TGTGCCAGCAGGCGTGCCGTTCCCTACCCTCACGAGCAGTACTTC.